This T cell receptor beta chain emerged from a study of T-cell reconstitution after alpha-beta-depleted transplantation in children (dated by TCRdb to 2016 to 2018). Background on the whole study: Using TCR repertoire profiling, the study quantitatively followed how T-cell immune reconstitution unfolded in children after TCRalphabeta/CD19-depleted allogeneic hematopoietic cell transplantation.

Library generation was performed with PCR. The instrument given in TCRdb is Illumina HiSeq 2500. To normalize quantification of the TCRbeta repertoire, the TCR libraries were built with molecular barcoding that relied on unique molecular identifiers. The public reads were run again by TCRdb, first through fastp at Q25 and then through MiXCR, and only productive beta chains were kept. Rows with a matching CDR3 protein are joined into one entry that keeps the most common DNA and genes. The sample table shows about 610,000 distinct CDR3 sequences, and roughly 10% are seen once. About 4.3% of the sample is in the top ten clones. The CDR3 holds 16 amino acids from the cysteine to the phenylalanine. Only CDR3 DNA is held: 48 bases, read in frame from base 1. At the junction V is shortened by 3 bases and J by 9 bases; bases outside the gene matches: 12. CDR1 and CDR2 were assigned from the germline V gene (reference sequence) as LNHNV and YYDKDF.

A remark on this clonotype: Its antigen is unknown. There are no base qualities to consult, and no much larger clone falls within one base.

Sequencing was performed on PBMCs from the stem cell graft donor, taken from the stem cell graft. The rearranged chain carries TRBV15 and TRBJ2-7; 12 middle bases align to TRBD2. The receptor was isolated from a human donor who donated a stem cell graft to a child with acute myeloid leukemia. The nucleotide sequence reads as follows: TGTGCCACCAGCAGGGAAACTAGCGGGAGGCCGATTGCGCAGTACTTC. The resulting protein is CATSRETSGRPIAQYF.